These T cell receptor beta chains were read from a single sample in a study of T cell responses to AZD1222 COVID-19 vaccine. The method was immunoSEQ multiplex PCR; TCRdb's version includes in-frame clones alone and lacks a portion of them. The sample has about 150,000 clones; 85% to 90% are singletons. Sequenced here: peripheral blood, sampled on day 0 of AZD1222 vaccination. The source is an adult in good health. The CDR3 runs from the conserved cysteine through the conserved F or W. D genes are given only for firm matches. Only some rows state a clone size, as once, few, many or a class for expanded clones.

TRBV28,.,TRBJ1-6,.,TGTGCCAGCAGTCCCCCCCGGGGGACTAATAATTCACCCCTCCACTTT,CASSPPRGTNNSPLHF
TRBV18,.,TRBJ1-1,.,TGTGCCAGCTCACCCCGTGACACTGAAGCTTTCTTT,CASSPRDTEAFF
TRBV18,.,TRBJ1-1,.,TGTGCCAGCTCACTCGGACAGTTGAACACTGAAGCTTTCTTT,CASSLGQLNTEAFF
TRBV5-8,.,TRBJ1-1,.,TGTGCCAGCAGCTTTACGGGACTCTTGAACACTGAAGCTTTCTTT,CASSFTGLLNTEAFF
TRBV2,.,TRBJ2-3,TRBD1,TGTGCCAGCAGCAATCAGGGGGCATTAGGGCAGTATTTT,CASSNQGALGQYF
TRBV5-1,.,TRBJ1-4,.,TGCGCCAGCAGCTTACAGGGTGGTAATGAAAAACTGTTTTTT,CASSLQGGNEKLFF
TRBV5-1,.,TRBJ1-2,TRBD1,TGCGCCAGCAGCTTGGGGGACAGGGAGTATGGCTACACCTTC,CASSLGDREYGYTF
TRBV6-5,.,TRBJ1-1,.,TGTGCCAGCAGTTACTCGAGCGGGGGCACTGAAGCTTTCTTT,CASSYSSGGTEAFF
TRBV7-2,.,TRBJ2-3,.,TGTGCCAGCAGCTTAGCGGGGGGGCCGGTAGATACGCAGTATTTT,CASSLAGGPVDTQYF
TRBV28,.,TRBJ1-3,.,TGTGCCAGCAGTTTCCTCGACTCGATCTACTCTGGAAACACCATATATTTT,CASSFLDSIYSGNTIYF
TRBV6-2/TRBV6-3,once,TRBJ1-5,.,TGTGCCAGCAGTTCGTGGTCCAATCAGCCCCAGCATTTT,CASSSWSNQPQHF
TRBV9,.,TRBJ1-1,.,TGTGCCAGCAGCGTCAGGGGAGGAGGGATGAACACTGAAGCTTTCTTT,CASSVRGGGMNTEAFF
TRBV27,.,TRBJ2-1,.,TGTGCCAGCAGCCTCGTCCCCTACAATGAGCAGTTCTTC,CASSLVPYNEQFF
TRBV7-9,.,TRBJ1-4,.,TGTGCCAGCAGCTTAGCTAGGGCAATCAATGAAAAACTGTTTTTT,CASSLARAINEKLFF
TRBV4-3,.,TRBJ1-1,.,TGCGCCAGCAGCTCCCGCACCCACGAGGGCCCGATCACTGAAGCTTTCTTT,CASSSRTHEGPITEAFF
TRBV6-4,.,TRBJ1-5,.,TGTGCCAGCAGTGCTACGGCGGATAGCAATCAGCCCCAGCATTTT,CASSATADSNQPQHF
TRBV19,.,TRBJ2-1,.,TGTGCCAGTGGGGGGGCTCACAATGAGCAGTTCTTC,CASGGAHNEQFF
TRBV6-5,.,TRBJ1-2,TRBD1,TGTGCCAGTAGGACAGGATTTAACTATGGCTACACCTTC,CASRTGFNYGYTF
TRBV4-2,.,TRBJ1-6,TRBD1,TGTGCCAGCAGCCCCCCAGACAGGGGCGAGGGGACACCCCTCCACTTT,CASSPPDRGEGTPLHF
TRBV7-9,.,TRBJ1-5,.,TGTGCCAGCAGTCGGGGCAGGGAGGTCAATCAGCCCCAGCATTTT,CASSRGREVNQPQHF
TRBV19,.,TRBJ1-2,.,TGTGCCAGTAGTATCGACGGATTTGGCTACACCTTC,CASSIDGFGYTF
TRBV12-3/TRBV12-4,.,TRBJ1-2,.,TGTGCCAGCAGTCCCCAGGGGATTGGCTACACCTTC,CASSPQGIGYTF
TRBV27,.,TRBJ1-3,.,TGTGCCAGCAGTTTCGGCCAGCCTGGAAACACCATATATTTT,CASSFGQPGNTIYF
TRBV28,.,TRBJ1-3,.,TGTGCCAGCAGTGCCACGAGCTCTGGAAACACCATATATTTT,CASSATSSGNTIYF
TRBV10-3,.,TRBJ1-5,.,TGTGCCATCAGTGAAAGGGGGGTGGATCAGCCCCAGCATTTT,CAISERGVDQPQHF